This T cell receptor (beta chain) was sequenced in a study of blood T cell repertoires in COVID-19. The wider study: Sites across the United States, Italy and Spain contributed samples from acute and convalescent COVID-19. PBMCs, B-cell-depleted T cells, or T cells provided the cDNA or gDNA that made up the material.

Method: immunoSEQ multiplex PCR; TCRdb's copy keeps in-frame clones and lacks some. The table has 130,000 or so clones, around 85% seen once. There are 15 residues in the CDR3. Trimming pared 4 bases from V and 3 bases from J, leaving 15 bases between. Germline-derived CDR1 and CDR2 are LGHNA and YNFKEQ. This rearrangement joins TRBV4-2 to TRBJ1-2; D is unclear. The origin of this receptor is a woman of 80 years or more with acute or convalescent COVID-19. The sample consisted of peripheral blood. CDR3 loop: CASSREGRVDYGYTF. CDR3 in DNA: TGTGCCAGCAGCCGAGAAGGGAGAGTTGACTATGGCTACACCTTC.